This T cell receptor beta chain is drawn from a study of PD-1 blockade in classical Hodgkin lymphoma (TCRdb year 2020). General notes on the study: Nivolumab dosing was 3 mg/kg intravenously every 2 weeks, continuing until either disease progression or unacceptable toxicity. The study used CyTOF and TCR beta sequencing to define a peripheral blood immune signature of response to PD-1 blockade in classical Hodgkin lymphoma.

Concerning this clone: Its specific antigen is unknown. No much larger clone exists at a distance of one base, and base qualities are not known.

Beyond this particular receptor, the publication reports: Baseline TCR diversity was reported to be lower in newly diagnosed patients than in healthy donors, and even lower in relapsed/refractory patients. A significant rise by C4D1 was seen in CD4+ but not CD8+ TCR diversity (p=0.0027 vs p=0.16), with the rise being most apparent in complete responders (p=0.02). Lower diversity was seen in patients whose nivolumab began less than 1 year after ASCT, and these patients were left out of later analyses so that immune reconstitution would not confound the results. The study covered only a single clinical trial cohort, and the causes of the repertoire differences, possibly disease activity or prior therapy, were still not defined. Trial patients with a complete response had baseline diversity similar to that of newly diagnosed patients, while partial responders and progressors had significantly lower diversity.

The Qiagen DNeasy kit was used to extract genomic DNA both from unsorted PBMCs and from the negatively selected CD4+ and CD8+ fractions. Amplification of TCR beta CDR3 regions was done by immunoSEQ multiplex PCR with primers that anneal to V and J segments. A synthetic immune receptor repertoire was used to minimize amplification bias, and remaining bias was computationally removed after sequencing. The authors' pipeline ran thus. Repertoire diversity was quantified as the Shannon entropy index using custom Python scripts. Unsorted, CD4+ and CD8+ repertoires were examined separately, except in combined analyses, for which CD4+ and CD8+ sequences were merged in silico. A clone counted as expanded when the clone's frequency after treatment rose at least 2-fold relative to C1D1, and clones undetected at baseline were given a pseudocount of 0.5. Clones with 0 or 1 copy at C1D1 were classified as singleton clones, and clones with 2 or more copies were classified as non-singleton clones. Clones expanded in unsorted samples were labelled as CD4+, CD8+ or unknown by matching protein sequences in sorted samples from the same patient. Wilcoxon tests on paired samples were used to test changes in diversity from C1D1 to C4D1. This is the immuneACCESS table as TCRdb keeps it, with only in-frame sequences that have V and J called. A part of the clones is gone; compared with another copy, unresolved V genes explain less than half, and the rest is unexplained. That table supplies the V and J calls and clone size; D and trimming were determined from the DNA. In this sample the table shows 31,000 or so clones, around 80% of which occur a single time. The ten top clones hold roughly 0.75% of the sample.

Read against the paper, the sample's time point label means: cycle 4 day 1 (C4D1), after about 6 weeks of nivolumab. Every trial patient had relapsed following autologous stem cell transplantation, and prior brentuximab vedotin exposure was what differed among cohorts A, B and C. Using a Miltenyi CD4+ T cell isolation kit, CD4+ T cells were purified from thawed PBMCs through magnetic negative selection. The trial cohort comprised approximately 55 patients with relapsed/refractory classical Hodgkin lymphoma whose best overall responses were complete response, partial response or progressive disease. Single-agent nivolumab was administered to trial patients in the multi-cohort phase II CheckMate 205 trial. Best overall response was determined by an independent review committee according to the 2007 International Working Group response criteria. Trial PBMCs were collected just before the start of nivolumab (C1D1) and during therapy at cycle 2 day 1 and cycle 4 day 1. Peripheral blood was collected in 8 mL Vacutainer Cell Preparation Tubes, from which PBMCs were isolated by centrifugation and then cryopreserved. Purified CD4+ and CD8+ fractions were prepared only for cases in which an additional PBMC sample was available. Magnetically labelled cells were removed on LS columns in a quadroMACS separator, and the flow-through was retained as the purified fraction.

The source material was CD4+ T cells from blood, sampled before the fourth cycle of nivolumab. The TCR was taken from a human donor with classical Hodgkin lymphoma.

At the DNA level, the sequence is TGTGCCTGGAGTGTAGGGACAGGGTGGAAACAGTACTTC. It translates as CAWSVGTGWKQYF. The sequence links TRBV30 to TRBJ2-7; 9 central nucleotides agree with TRBD1. Taken from the germline V gene (reference sequence), the CDR1 and CDR2 loops are GTSNPN and SVGIG. After removal of 0 bases from V and 10 bases from J, the junction retains 7 bases not matched to a gene. The CDR3 numbers 13 residues from cysteine through phenylalanine. Only the CDR3 portion is preserved as DNA: 39 bases, with reading frame beginning at the first base.